The 11 T cell receptor beta chains in this list originate from one sample, sequenced in a study of regulatory T cells. Amplification used 52 TRBV primers and 13 TRBJ primers. Assay used: immunoSEQ multiplex PCR; TCRdb lists only in-frame clones, some missing. The sample lists about 6,100 clones, about 80% occurring once. Sequencing was performed on CD8+ T cells sorted from blood. The origin of the receptors is a child between 5 and 17 years old with CD3G deficiency.

The chain uses TRBV27 and TRBJ2-5; D unclear. The CDR3 loop spans 13 amino acids. Germline V gives CDR1 MNHEY, CDR2 SMNVEV (reference sequence). The V end was cut by 6 bases, the J end by 4 bases, with 12 bases between. Here the CDR3 DNA reads TGTGCCAGCAGCCGACGGGTGGGAGAGACCCAGTACTTC. Protein: CASSRRVGETQYF.

This clone was detected a few times. The same CDR3 arises from other DNA sequences in this sample as well. The CDR3 sequence: CASSLGRGDTQYF. The CDR3 DNA is TGTGCCAGCAGCTTAGGGAGGGGAGATACGCAGTATTTT. This chain joins TRBV7-9 and TRBJ2-3; a possible D gene is TRBD2 (6 bases). The V end was cut by 1 base, the J end by 5 bases, with 7 bases between. Per the germline V gene, CDR1 is SEHNR and CDR2 is FQNEAQ (reference sequence). The CDR3 is 13 amino acids.

This sequence joins TRBV28 and TRBJ2-7; D is ambiguous. CDR1 MDHEN and CDR2 SYDVKM come from the germline V gene. The CDR3 is 14 residues long. The ends were cut back, 2 bases at V and 0 bases at J, with 8 bases in the middle. CDR3 in amino acids: CASSLRANSYEQYF. The CDR3 region has the DNA TGTGCCAGCAGTTTAAGGGCTAACTCCTACGAGCAGTACTTC. The entire variable domain, with the rest obtained from reference TRBV28 and TRBJ2-7, is as follows: DVKVTQSSRYLVKRTGEKVFLECVQDMDHENMFWYRQDPGLGLRLIYFSYDVKMKEKGDIPEGYSVSREKKERFSLILESASTNQTSMYLCASSLRANSYEQYFGPGTRLTVT.

On this clone itself: The same CDR3 can be traced to other DNA sequences in this sample. The V call is TRBV7-9, the J call TRBJ2-3; D ambiguous. The CDR3 consists of 12 residues. Trimming took 3 bases from V and 3 from J, leaving 4 bases between them. Germline values: CDR1 SEHNR, CDR2 FQNEAQ (reference sequence). CDR3 nucleotide sequence: TGTGCCAGCAGCTTCGGGACAGATACGCAGTATTTT. Protein product: CASSFGTDTQYF.

The chain is built from TRBV7-8 and TRBJ2-1, with 7 bases identical to TRBD1. Germline-derived CDR1 and CDR2 are SGHVS and FQNEAQ. The CDR3 covers 16 residues. After removal of 5 bases from V and 7 bases from J, the junction contained 14 bases not matched to a gene. The CDR3 DNA follows: TGTGCCAGCAGCCCCCGTCGAGGGGGCTTCTATAATGAGCAGTTCTTC. It yields the protein CASSPRRGGFYNEQFF.

The chain employs TRBV28 and TRBJ1-2; perhaps TRBD1 as D (6 bases). V lost 6 bases to trimming and J lost 4 bases, with 18 bases between them. Germline CDR1 MDHEN, CDR2 SYDVKM. CDR3 size: 15 residues. CDR3 DNA sequence: TGTGCCAGCAGCCGCGGGGGGGCGCTTCCCTATGGCTACACCTTC. It codes for CASSRGGALPYGYTF.

The V and J genes are TRBV28 and TRBJ2-5; TRBD2 is a possible D gene (7 bases). Germline lookup yields CDR1 MDHEN and CDR2 SYDVKM. The V and J ends lost 3 bases and 4 bases respectively, with 12 bases between them. There are 14 residues in the CDR3. CDR3 bases: TGTGCCAGCAGTTTGGGGGGGCTTGGAGAGACCCAGTACTTC. Residues: CASSLGGLGETQYF. Filled out from reference TRBV28 and TRBJ2-5, the complete variable domain reads DVKVTQSSRYLVKRTGEKVFLECVQDMDHENMFWYRQDPGLGLRLIYFSYDVKMKEKGDIPEGYSVSREKKERFSLILESASTNQTSMYLCASSLGGLGETQYFGPGTRLLVL.

The chain is built from TRBV7-9 and TRBJ2-1, with a tentative D call TRBD2 (5 bases). This CDR3 region has 13 residues. Trimming stripped 3 bases from V and 5 bases from J, with 8 bases between. CDR1 and CDR2 from the germline V gene are SEHNR and FQNEAQ (reference sequence). The CDR3 nucleotides are TGTGCCAGCAGCTTCTCCGGGAACAATGAGCAGTTCTTC. Translation gives CASSFSGNNEQFF.

The rearrangement uses TRBV27 and TRBJ2-1; TRBD2 matches at 8 bases. Germline CDR1 MNHEY, CDR2 SMNVEV (reference sequence). The ends lost 6 bases at V and 1 base at J; junction bases unmatched: 2. This CDR3 contains 14 residues. CDR3 in amino acids: CASSVAGSYNEQFF. Here the CDR3 DNA reads TGTGCCAGCAGCGTAGCGGGATCCTACAATGAGCAGTTCTTC.

The chain links TRBV19 to TRBJ2-2; weak D call: TRBD2 (6 bases). Germline V CDR1 and CDR2: LNHDA, SQIVND (reference sequence). Trimming removed 6 bases at V and 0 bases at J, with 8 bases between. CDR3 length: 14 residues. CDR3: CASRSGPNTGELFF. The CDR3 bases are TGTGCCAGTAGGAGCGGGCCGAACACCGGGGAGCTGTTTTTT. The whole variable domain, filled in from reference TRBV19 and TRBJ2-2, reads DGGITQSPKYLFRKEGQNVTLSCEQNLNHDAMYWYRQDPGQGLRLIYYSQIVNDFQKGDIAEGYSVSREKKESFPLTVTSAQKNPTAFYLCASRSGPNTGELFFGEGSRLTVL.

This clone appeared once. This sequence joins TRBV7-9 and TRBJ1-2; D ambiguous. The germline V gene encodes CDR1 SEHNR and CDR2 FQNEAQ (reference sequence). The V gene lost 1 base and the J gene lost 4 bases, with 10 bases spanning the gap. The CDR3 contains 14 residues. The CDR3 bases are TGTGCCAGCAGCTTAGATACTCGGGCCTATGGCTACACCTTC. Translated: CASSLDTRAYGYTF.